These T cell receptor beta chains were read from a single sample in a study of T cells after yellow fever vaccination. TCRdb called the 5' RACE reads again in MiXCR, with one record for every CDR3 protein. This table has nearly 30,000 distinct CDR3 sequences, 5% appearing once. The starting material was CD8+ T cells sorted from PBMCs, obtained 10 days after the yellow fever booster vaccination. Receptor source: a young man who received the YFV17D yellow fever vaccine. Each CDR3 is given with its conserved first and last residue. Fields, in order: clone size, J gene, V gene, CDR3 protein. Clone size is not always given. Where it is, it says once, few, many or a class for expanded clones.

many TRBJ2-7 TRBV18 CASSPNSGYEQYF
many TRBJ2-1 TRBV4-3 CASSQTGTSAYNEQFF
few TRBJ2-1 TRBV12-3/TRBV12-4 CASSLAPTLFNPSYNEQFF
many TRBJ2-3 TRBV29-1 CSVEDLAHTDTQYF
many TRBJ2-3 TRBV4-3 CASSQGPGTGVTDTQYF
many TRBJ2-2 TRBV29-1 CSVAENILPNTGELFF
many TRBJ2-1 TRBV20-1 CSANPRTSGDYNEQFF
many TRBJ2-7 TRBV19 CASTPGKNPYEQYF
many TRBJ2-7 TRBV4-3 CASSQDGGSAYEQYF
many TRBJ2-3 TRBV28 CASSFPPSSSTDTQYF
many TRBJ2-7 TRBV3-1 CASSGTGSSYEQYF
many TRBJ2-1 TRBV19 CASSIMGQGAEQFF
- TRBJ2-7 TRBV28 CASSYDRGLYEQYF